This T cell receptor (beta chain) was sequenced during a study of cytomegalovirus exposure and HLA in healthy donors. The CDR3 consists of 14 residues. Trimming took off 6 bases at V and 0 bases at J, with 11 bases between the two ends. The germline gives CDR1 SGHNT, CDR2 YENEEA. PCR employed 60 Vbeta and 13 Jbeta primers. This table comes from immunoSEQ multiplex PCR, and its TCRdb copy is limited to in-frame clones, with some not included. The sample lists about 200,000 clones, roughly 80% occurring once. Specimen: PBMCs. The chain employs TRBV11-3 and TRBJ1-1, with D uncertain. The sequence was collected from a woman aged 40 to 49 in good health and CMV-seronegative. The CDR3 DNA follows: TGTGCCAGCAGTGGAGGACGGCTGAACACTGAAGCTTTCTTT. This encodes CASSGGRLNTEAFF.